This TCR beta chain was observed in a study of OX40 agonist ivuxolimab in advanced cancers. Study-wide results and caveats: Normalized expansion of T-cell clones was also low for some nonresponders. Expanded peripheral T cells had an undetermined antigen specificity. CD8+ T cells (on average) carried more expanded clones than CD4+ T cells. Dose levels from 0.1 to 3.0 mg/kg saw CD4+ and CD8+ blood T cells expand clonally by week 6.

This clone was observed a single time. What it binds is not known. Repertoires were generated with immunoSEQ multiplex PCR, while TCRdb's copy carries only in-frame clones and drops some. The top ten clones hold over 1% of a sample with about 48,000 clones, about 83% of them seen once. CDR3 length equals 13 residues. Germline V gives CDR1 MNHEY, CDR2 SVGAGI. V lost 0 bases and J 10 bases, leaving 12 bases between the germline ends. The sequence was collected from an adult with an advanced solid tumor such as melanoma, head and neck, liver or kidney cancer. The sequencing used CD4+ or CD8+ T cells sorted from blood, collected in a trial of the OX40 agonist ivuxolimab. The chain has TRBV6-5 and TRBJ1-1; maybe TRBD1 (5 bases). CDR3 sequence reads: CASSYSLGEAAFF. The CDR3, as DNA: TGTGCCAGCAGTTACTCGCTAGGGGAAGCAGCTTTCTTT.